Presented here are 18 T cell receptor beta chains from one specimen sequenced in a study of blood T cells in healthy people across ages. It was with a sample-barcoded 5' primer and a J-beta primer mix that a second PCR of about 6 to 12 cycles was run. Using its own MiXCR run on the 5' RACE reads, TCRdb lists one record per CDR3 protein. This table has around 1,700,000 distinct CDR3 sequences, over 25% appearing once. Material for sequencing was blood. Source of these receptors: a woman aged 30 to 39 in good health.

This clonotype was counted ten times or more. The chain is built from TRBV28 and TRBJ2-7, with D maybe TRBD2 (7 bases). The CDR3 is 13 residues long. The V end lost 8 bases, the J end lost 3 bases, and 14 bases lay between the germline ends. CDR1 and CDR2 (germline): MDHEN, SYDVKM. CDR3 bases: TGTGCCAGCTCGCGGGGGCCACTCTACGAGCAGTACTTC. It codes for CASSRGPLYEQYF.

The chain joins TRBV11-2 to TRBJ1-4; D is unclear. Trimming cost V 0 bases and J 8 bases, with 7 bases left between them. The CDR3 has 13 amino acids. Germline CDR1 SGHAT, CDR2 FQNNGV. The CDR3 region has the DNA TGTGCCAGCAGCTTAGAAGGGCAGGAAAAACTGTTTTTT. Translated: CASSLEGQEKLFF.

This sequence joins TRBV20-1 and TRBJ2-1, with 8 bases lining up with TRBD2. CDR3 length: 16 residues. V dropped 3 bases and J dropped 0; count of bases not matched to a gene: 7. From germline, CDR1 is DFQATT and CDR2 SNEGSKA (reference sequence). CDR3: CSASGRAASSYNEQFF. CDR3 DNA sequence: TGCAGTGCTAGCGGGAGGGCGGCCTCCTCCTACAATGAGCAGTTCTTC.

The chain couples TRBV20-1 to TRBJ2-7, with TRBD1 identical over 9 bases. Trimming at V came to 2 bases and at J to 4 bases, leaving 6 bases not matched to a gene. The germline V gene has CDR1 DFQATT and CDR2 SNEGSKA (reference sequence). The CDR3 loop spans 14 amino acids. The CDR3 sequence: CSARTGQGSYEQYF. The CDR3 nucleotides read TGCAGTGCTAGAACGGGACAGGGATCATACGAGCAGTACTTC.

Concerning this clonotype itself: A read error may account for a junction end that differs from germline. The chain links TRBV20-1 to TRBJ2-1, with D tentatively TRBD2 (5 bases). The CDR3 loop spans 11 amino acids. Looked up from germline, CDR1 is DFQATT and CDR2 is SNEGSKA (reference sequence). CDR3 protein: CSASEGNDQFF. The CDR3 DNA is TGCAGTGCTAGTGAGGGAAATGACCAGTTCTTC.

CDR3 residues: CASSQEWTSFGTDTQYF. CDR3 DNA sequence: TGCGCCAGCAGCCAAGAATGGACTAGCTTCGGGACAGATACGCAGTATTTT. The V call is TRBV4-1, the J call TRBJ2-3; TRBD2 matches at 8 bases. Germline V gives CDR1 MGHRA, CDR2 YSYEKL. This CDR3 has 17 amino acids. The trim removed 0 bases at V and 3 bases at J, leaving 8 bases unmatched.

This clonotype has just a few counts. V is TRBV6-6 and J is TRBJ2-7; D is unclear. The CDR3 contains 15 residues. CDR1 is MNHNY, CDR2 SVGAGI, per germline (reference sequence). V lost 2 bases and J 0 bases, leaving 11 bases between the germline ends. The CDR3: CASSYEQSPSYEQYF. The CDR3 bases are TGTGCCAGCAGTTACGAGCAGTCCCCCTCCTACGAGCAGTACTTC.

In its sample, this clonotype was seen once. CDR3 residues: CASSLFPGWAFF. In nucleotides, the CDR3 is TGTGCCAGCAGTTTATTCCCGGGTTGGGCTTTCTTT. The rearrangement links TRBV28 to TRBJ1-1; no firm D call. The CDR3 is made up of 12 amino acids. Trimming took off 1 base at V and 11 bases at J, with 11 bases between the two ends. Germline values: CDR1 MDHEN, CDR2 SYDVKM.

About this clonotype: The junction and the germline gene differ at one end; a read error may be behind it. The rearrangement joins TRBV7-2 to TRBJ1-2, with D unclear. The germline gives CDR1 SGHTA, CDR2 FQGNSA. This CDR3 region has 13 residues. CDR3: CVSSHPIQSGYTF. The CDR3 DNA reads TGTGTCAGCAGCCACCCGATTCAGAGTGGCTACACCTTC.

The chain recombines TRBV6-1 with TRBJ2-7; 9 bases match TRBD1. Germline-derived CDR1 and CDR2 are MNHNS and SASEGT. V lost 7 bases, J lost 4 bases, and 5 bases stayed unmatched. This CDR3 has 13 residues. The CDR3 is CASIQGQGYEQYF. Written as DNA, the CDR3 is TGTGCCAGCATCCAGGGACAGGGTTACGAGCAGTACTTC.

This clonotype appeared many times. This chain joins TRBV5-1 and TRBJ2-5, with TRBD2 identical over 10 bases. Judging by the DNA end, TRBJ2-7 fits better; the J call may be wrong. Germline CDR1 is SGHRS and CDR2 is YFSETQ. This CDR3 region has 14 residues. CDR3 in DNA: TGCGCCAGCAGCCCCGGGACTAGCGCTTCCGAGCAGTACTTC. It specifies CASSPGTSASEQYF.

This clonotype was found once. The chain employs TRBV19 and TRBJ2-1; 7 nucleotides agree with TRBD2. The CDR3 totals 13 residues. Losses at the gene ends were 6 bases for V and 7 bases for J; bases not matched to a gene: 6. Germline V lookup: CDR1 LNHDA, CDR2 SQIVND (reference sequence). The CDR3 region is CASSLTSENEQFF. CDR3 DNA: TGTGCCAGTAGCCTAACTAGCGAAAATGAGCAGTTCTTC. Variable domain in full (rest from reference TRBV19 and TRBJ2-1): DGGITQSPKYLFRKEGQNVTLSCEQNLNHDAMYWYRQDPGQGLRLIYYSQIVNDFQKGDIAEGYSVSREKKESFPLTVTSAQKNPTAFYLCASSLTSENEQFFGPGTRLTVL.

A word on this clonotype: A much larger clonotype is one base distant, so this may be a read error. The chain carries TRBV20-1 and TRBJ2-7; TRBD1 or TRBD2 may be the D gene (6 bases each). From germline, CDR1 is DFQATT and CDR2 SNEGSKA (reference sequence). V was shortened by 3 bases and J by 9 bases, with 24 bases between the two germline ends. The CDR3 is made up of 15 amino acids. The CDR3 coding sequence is TGCAGTGCTAGCCTACAGGGCCCCAAGGAGGGCGGGCAGTACTTC. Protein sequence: CSASLQGPKEGGQYF.

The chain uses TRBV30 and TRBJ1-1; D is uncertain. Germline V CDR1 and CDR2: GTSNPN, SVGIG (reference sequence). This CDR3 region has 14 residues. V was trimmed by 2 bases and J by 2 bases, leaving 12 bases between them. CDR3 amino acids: CAWSLWGSNTEAFF. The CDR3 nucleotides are TGTGCCTGGAGTCTGTGGGGTTCAAACACTGAAGCTTTCTTT.

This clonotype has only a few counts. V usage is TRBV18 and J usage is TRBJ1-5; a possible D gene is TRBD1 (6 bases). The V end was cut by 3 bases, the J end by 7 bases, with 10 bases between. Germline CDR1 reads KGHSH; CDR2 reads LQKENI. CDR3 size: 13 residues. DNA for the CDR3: TGTGCCAGCTCACCGGGGGGGGCGCAGCCCCAGCATTTT. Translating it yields CASSPGGAQPQHF. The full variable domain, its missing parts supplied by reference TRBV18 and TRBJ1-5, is NAGVMQNPRHLVRRRGQEARLRCSPMKGHSHVYWYRQLPEEGLKFMVYLQKENIIDESGMPKERFSAEFPKEGPSILRIQQVVRGDSAAYFCASSPGGAQPQHFGDGTRLSIL.

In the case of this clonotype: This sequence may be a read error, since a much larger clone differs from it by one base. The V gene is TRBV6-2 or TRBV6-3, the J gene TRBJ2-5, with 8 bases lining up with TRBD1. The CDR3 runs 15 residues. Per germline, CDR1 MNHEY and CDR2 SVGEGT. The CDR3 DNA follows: TGTGTCAGCAGTTTTGGACAGGGACGGCAAGAGACCCAGTACTTC. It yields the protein CVSSFGQGRQETQYF.

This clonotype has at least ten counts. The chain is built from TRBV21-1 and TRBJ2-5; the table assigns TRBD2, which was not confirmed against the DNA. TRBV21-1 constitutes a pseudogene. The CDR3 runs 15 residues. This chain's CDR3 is CASSKTRLATETQYF. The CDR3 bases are TGTGCCAGCAGCAAAACCAGACTAGCCACAGAGACCCAGTACTTC.

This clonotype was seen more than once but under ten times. The CDR3 DNA reads as TGCAGCGCCGGTACATCCCGGAGGGTCGAAGAGACCCAGTACTTC. Protein: CSAGTSRRVEETQYF. This sequence joins TRBV29-1 and TRBJ2-5; D may be TRBD2 (6 bases). The CDR3 is 15 residues long. The germline V and J ends were trimmed by 7 bases and 3 bases, with 21 bases remaining between them. The germline gives CDR1 SQVTM, CDR2 ANQGSEA.